These 27 T cell receptor beta chains were sequenced from one sample in a study of identical twins. A single record per CDR3 protein comes from TCRdb applying MiXCR to the 5' RACE reads. The sample records 400,000 or so distinct CDR3 sequences, around 9% being singletons. Source material: naive T cells sorted from blood. These receptors were taken from a woman aged 50 to 60 in good health.

This clonotype has only a few counts. The V and J genes are TRBV7-9 and TRBJ2-1, with 7 bases aligning to TRBD2. Germline V lookup: CDR1 SEHNR, CDR2 FQNEAQ (reference sequence). The CDR3 spans 17 residues. V trimming: 5 bases; J trimming: 5 bases; junction bases outside the gene matches: 15. The CDR3 reads CASSADLGLGVNNEQFF. The CDR3, as DNA: TGTGCCAGCAGCGCAGACCTTGGACTAGGGGTAAACAATGAGCAGTTCTTC.

Points on this clonotype: This may be a read error: a much more frequent sequence differs by one nucleotide. CDR3 region: CASSHYQETQYF. DNA of the CDR3: TGTGCCAGCAGCCACTACCAAGAGACCCAGTACTTC. The rearrangement joins TRBV7-8 to TRBJ2-5; D unresolved. The CDR3 covers 12 residues. In germline, CDR1 is SGHVS, CDR2 FQNEAQ. The germline V and J ends were trimmed by 5 bases and 0 bases, with 4 bases remaining between them.

In nucleotides, the CDR3 is TGTGCCAGCAGTGAATTGGGCGGGTCTAGCTCCTACGAGCAGTACTTC. This encodes CASSELGGSSSYEQYF. V usage is TRBV25-1 and J usage is TRBJ2-7, with D maybe TRBD2 (5 bases). V gave up 1 base and J gave up 0 bases, with 13 bases separating them. The CDR3 runs 16 residues. CDR1 and CDR2 from the germline V gene are MGHDK and SYGVNS.

The sample holds many counts of this clonotype. This chain links TRBV5-5 with TRBJ2-3, with TRBD2 as a possible D gene (5 bases). V lost 5 bases and J lost 2, with 12 bases in between. Germline lookup yields CDR1 SGHKS and CDR2 YYEKEE (reference sequence). This CDR3 spans 14 amino acids. The CDR3 is CASRPTGTTDTQYF. The CDR3, as DNA: TGTGCCAGCAGACCGACGGGAACCACAGATACGCAGTATTTT.

This clonotype appeared a few times. The chain is built from TRBV12-3 or TRBV12-4 and TRBJ2-1; D perhaps matches TRBD2 (5 bases). The CDR3 length is 14 residues. V lost 3 bases and J 6 bases, leaving 12 bases between the germline ends. CDR3 in amino acids: CASSFRDFGNEQFF. The CDR3 nucleotides are TGTGCCAGCAGTTTCCGGGATTTTGGCAATGAGCAGTTCTTC.

This chain connects TRBV11-1 to TRBJ1-1; tentative D call: TRBD1 (6 bases). The CDR3 length is 13 residues. V was shortened by 4 bases and J by 9 bases, with 15 bases between the two germline ends. Germline lookup yields CDR1 SGHAT and CDR2 FQDESV (reference sequence). The CDR3 sequence: CASSWGTSAQAFF. The CDR3 nucleotides are TGTGCCAGCAGCTGGGGGACATCAGCGCAAGCTTTCTTT. Supplemented by reference TRBV11-1 and TRBJ1-1, the full variable domain reads EAEVAQSPRYKITEKSQAVAFWCDPISGHATLYWYRQILGQGPELLVQFQDESVVDDSQLPKDRFSAERLKGVDSTLKIQPAELGDSAMYLCASSWGTSAQAFFGQGTRLTVV.

This clonotype has just a few counts. This rearrangement joins TRBV5-1 to TRBJ1-2; D possibly corresponds to TRBD1 (6 bases). CDR1 SGHRS and CDR2 YFSETQ come from the germline V gene. There are 13 residues in the CDR3. V lost 4 bases to trimming and J lost 6 bases, with 13 bases between them. The CDR3 region is CASSISGVDGYTF. The CDR3 DNA reads TGCGCCAGCAGCATTTCAGGGGTCGATGGCTACACCTTC.

This clonotype showed up just a few times. The V and J genes are TRBV5-1 and TRBJ2-4; D is perhaps TRBD2 (6 bases). Trimming cost V 0 bases and J 8 bases, with 15 bases left between them. Germline assignment: CDR1 SGHRS and CDR2 YFSETQ. This CDR3 has 15 amino acids. The CDR3, as DNA: TGCGCCAGCAGCTTGGCCGGGCGGGGAGGAGACATTCAGTACTTC. It codes for CASSLAGRGGDIQYF. The full variable domain, rest sourced from reference TRBV5-1 and TRBJ2-4, is KAGVTQTPRYLIKTRGQQVTLSCSPISGHRSVSWYQQTPGQGLQFLFEYFSETQRNKGNFPGRFSGRQFSNSRSEMNVSTLELGDSALYLCASSLAGRGGDIQYFGAGTRLSVL.

The table lists this clonotype with many counts. The chain couples TRBV27 to TRBJ1-2, with TRBD1 as a possible D gene (5 bases). The CDR3 spans 13 residues. CDR1 is MNHEY and CDR2 is SMNVEV in the germline V gene (reference sequence). Trimming left V 5 bases short and J 8 bases short, with 15 bases between. CDR3 bases: TGTGCCAGCAGTCCCCAGGGTCTGCGCGGCTACACCTTC. Amino acid sequence: CASSPQGLRGYTF.

This clonotype was recorded a few times. DNA for the CDR3: TGTGCCAGCAGCGTATCTCTTAGCGGGAAGGCCAAAAACATTCAGTACTTC. Encoded protein: CASSVSLSGKAKNIQYF. The V gene is TRBV9, the J gene TRBJ2-4; 8 nucleotides agree with TRBD2. The CDR3 consists of 17 residues. The junction had 7 bases not matched to a gene; V was cut back by 1 base and J by 1 base. Germline lookup yields CDR1 SGDLS and CDR2 YYNGEE.

The table lists this clonotype with many counts. The chain links TRBV2 to TRBJ2-7; 7 nucleotides match TRBD1. CDR1 and CDR2 (germline): SNHLY, FYNNEI. This CDR3 has 12 amino acids. The V and J ends lost 8 bases and 4 bases, in that order; junction bases with no gene match: 5. CDR3 region: CASRQGHYEQYF. CDR3 DNA sequence: TGTGCCAGCCGACAGGGTCATTACGAGCAGTACTTC.

The chain links TRBV4-2 to TRBJ1-2; no reliable D call. The CDR3 totals 15 residues. V lost 1 base and J 3 bases, leaving 12 bases between the germline ends. Germline V gene sequence: CDR1 LGHNA, CDR2 YNFKEQ. The CDR3: CASSQATGPDYGYTF. In DNA form, the CDR3 reads TGTGCCAGCAGCCAAGCTACGGGTCCTGACTATGGCTACACCTTC.

In this sample, this clonotype turned up many times. A junction end diverges from the germline sequence, so it may reflect a read error. The V and J genes are TRBV5-1 and TRBJ1-1, with D perhaps matching TRBD1 (5 bases). CDR1 and CDR2 from the germline V gene are SGHRS and YFSETQ. This CDR3 comprises 13 residues. CDR3 sequence: CASSLEGVTEAFF. The CDR3 DNA reads TGTGCCAGCAGCTTAGAAGGGGTTACTGAAGCTTTCTTT.

The chain uses TRBV6-1 and TRBJ1-5, with 12 bases fitting TRBD1. In germline, CDR1 is MNHNS, CDR2 SASEGT. The CDR3 runs to 17 residues. The V gene end was trimmed by 4 bases and the J gene end by 4 bases; junction bases not matched to a gene: 8. The CDR3 bases are TGTGCCAGCAGTGCCGGGACAGGGGGCTTGCGGAATCAGCCCCAGCATTTT. Protein: CASSAGTGGLRNQPQHF.

This sequence joins TRBV5-4 and TRBJ2-2; 9 nucleotides agree with TRBD1. The V and J ends lost 5 bases and 2 bases, in that order; junction bases with no gene match: 10. The CDR3 runs 17 residues. Germline V lookup: CDR1 SGHNT, CDR2 YYREEE (reference sequence). This CDR3 is CASRPDGTGTNTGELFF. The CDR3 coding sequence is TGTGCCAGCAGACCGGATGGGACAGGGACCAACACCGGGGAGCTGTTTTTT.

CDR3 sequence reads: CASSSRTSGSQETQYF. The CDR3 DNA is TGTGCCAGCAGCTCAAGGACTAGCGGGAGCCAAGAGACCCAGTACTTC. This chain joins TRBV7-9 and TRBJ2-5, with TRBD2 matching 13 bases. The CDR3 covers 16 residues. The J segment lost 1 base and the V segment lost 4 bases, leaving 3 bases of the junction unmatched. The germline V gene encodes CDR1 SEHNR and CDR2 FQNEAQ (reference sequence).

The genes are TRBV24-1 and TRBJ2-1, with D possibly TRBD1 on 5 matching bases. The CDR3 extends over 13 amino acids. Germline V gene lookup returns CDR1 KGHDR and CDR2 SFDVKD. Trimming shortened V by 7 bases and J by 4 bases, and 10 bases separated the two germline ends. Written as DNA, the CDR3 is TGTGCCACCAGGATGACAGTTTACAATGAGCAGTTCTTC. Its translation is CATRMTVYNEQFF.

Note on this clonotype: The junction shows a germline mismatch at one end, possibly a read error. This chain joins TRBV5-1 and TRBJ2-1; 9 bases line up with TRBD2. CDR3 length: 15 residues. The germline V gene encodes CDR1 SGHRS and CDR2 YFSETQ. The CDR3 nucleotides are TGCGCCAGCAGCTTTCGTAGCGGGAGTTACAATGAGCAGTGCTTC. It encodes CASSFRSGSYNEQCF.

The chain uses TRBV12-3 or TRBV12-4 and TRBJ2-1, with 14 bases lining up with TRBD2. The ends lost 2 bases at V and 4 bases at J; junction bases unmatched: 4. The CDR3 runs 17 residues. CDR3 nucleotides: TGTGCCAGCAGTTTAAGGGGACTAGCGGGGGTATACAATGAGCAGTTCTTC. Translation: CASSLRGLAGVYNEQFF.

CDR3 sequence reads: CASSQDLQQETQYF. DNA of the CDR3: TGTGCCAGCAGCCAAGATCTACAGCAAGAGACCCAGTACTTC. The rearrangement uses TRBV4-2 and TRBJ2-5; D is unresolved. The CDR3 is 14 residues long. Trimming took off 0 bases at V and 2 bases at J, with 7 bases between the two ends. Germline CDR1 LGHNA, CDR2 YNFKEQ.

Concerning this clonotype itself: A much larger clonotype is one base distant, so this may be a read error. This rearrangement joins TRBV10-3 to TRBJ2-7; D possibly corresponds to TRBD2 (6 bases). The CDR3 length is 13 residues. Germline CDR1 is ENHRY and CDR2 is SYGVKD. Trimming pared 6 bases from V and 4 bases from J, leaving 13 bases between. The CDR3 DNA reads as TGTGCCATCAGGGCCGGGACTCCATACGAGCAGTACGTC. Amino acids: CAIRAGTPYEQYV.

This clonotype has more than one count but fewer than ten. The gene calls are TRBV11-2 and TRBJ1-1; D gene unclear. CDR1 and CDR2 from the germline V gene are SGHAT and FQNNGV. The CDR3 consists of 15 residues. Trimming took 1 base from V and 6 from J, leaving 15 bases between them. For the CDR3, the DNA is TGTGCCAGCAGCTTAGTAGGGAGGCTTGTCGCTGAAGCTTTCTTT. It specifies CASSLVGRLVAEAFF. The full variable domain, its missing parts supplied by reference TRBV11-2 and TRBJ1-1, is EAGVAQSPRYKIIEKRQSVAFWCNPISGHATLYWYQQILGQGPKLLIQFQNNGVVDDSQLPKDRFSAERLKGVDSTLKIQPAKLEDSAVYLCASSLVGRLVAEAFFGQGTRLTVV.

This clonotype was counted a few times. The chain is built from TRBV5-1 and TRBJ1-2, with D maybe TRBD1 (6 bases). Germline V gene lookup returns CDR1 SGHRS and CDR2 YFSETQ. This CDR3 comprises 14 residues. V lost 4 bases, J lost 4 bases, and 14 bases lay in between. CDR3 DNA: TGCGCCAGCAGCCAGAGGGGGGGACCCTATGGCTACACCTTC. Amino acid sequence: CASSQRGGPYGYTF.

This clonotype was seen a few times. V gene TRBV6-5 combines with J gene TRBJ2-3; tentative D call: TRBD2 (6 bases). From germline, CDR1 is MNHEY and CDR2 SVGAGI. This CDR3 spans 14 amino acids. V dropped 7 bases and J dropped 4 bases, with 15 bases sitting between them. The chain's CDR3 is CASIPRGKADTQYF. The CDR3 region has the DNA TGTGCCAGCATCCCCCGGGGGAAAGCAGATACGCAGTATTTT.

This clonotype was observed a handful of times. The chain has TRBV14 and TRBJ1-6; D remains ambiguous. The CDR3 is 15 residues long. Germline CDR1 SGHDN, CDR2 FVKESK. Trimming cost V 3 bases and J 0 bases, with 6 bases left between them. CDR3 loop: CASSQEGSYNSPLHF. CDR3 sequence (DNA): TGTGCCAGCAGCCAGGAAGGCTCCTATAATTCACCCCTCCACTTT.

A word on this clonotype: This may stem from a read error, because a much larger clone lies one nucleotide away. The genes are TRBV27 and TRBJ2-2; the D call may be TRBD1 or TRBD2 (5 bases each). CDR3 length: 14 amino acids. Germline V gene lookup returns CDR1 MNHEY and CDR2 SMNVEV (reference sequence). The CDR3 sequence is CASSLSQGIGDLFF. The CDR3 DNA is TGTGCCAGCAGTTTATCTCAGGGAATCGGGGACCTGTTTTTT.

This sequence joins TRBV29-1 and TRBJ2-2; the D gene is possibly TRBD1 (5 bases). Germline V gives CDR1 SQVTM, CDR2 ANQGSEA. Trimming shortened V by 3 bases and J by 5 bases, and 7 bases separated the two germline ends. The CDR3 has 12 amino acids. The CDR3 bases are TGCAGCGTTGATAGGGGAACCGGGGAGCTGTTTTTT. It encodes CSVDRGTGELFF.